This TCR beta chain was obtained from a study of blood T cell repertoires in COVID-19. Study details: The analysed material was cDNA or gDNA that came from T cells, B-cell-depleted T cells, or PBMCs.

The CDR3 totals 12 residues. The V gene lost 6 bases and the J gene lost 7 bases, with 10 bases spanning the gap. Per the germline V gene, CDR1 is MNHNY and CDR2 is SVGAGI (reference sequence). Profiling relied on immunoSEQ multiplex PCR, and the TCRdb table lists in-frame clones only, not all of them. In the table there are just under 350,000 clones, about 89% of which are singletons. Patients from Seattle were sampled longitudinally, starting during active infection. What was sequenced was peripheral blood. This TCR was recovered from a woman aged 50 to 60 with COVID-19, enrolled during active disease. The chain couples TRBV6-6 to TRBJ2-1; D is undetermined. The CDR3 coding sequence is TGTGCCAGCAGGACCGGAGAGAATGAGCAGTTCTTC. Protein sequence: CASRTGENEQFF.